Presented here are 30 T cell receptor beta chains from one specimen sequenced in a study of PD-1 blockade in mismatch repair-deficient tumors (dated 2017 in TCRdb). The time point label, read with the paper, signifies: peripheral blood before pembrolizumab. Library method: the immunoSEQ multiplex PCR assay. The source is immuneACCESS, and TCRdb retained only in-frame sequences with V and J called. Part of the clones is not carried over; for the studies checked, unresolved V genes explain less than half of this, and the remainder is unexplained. The sample table lists about 49,000 clones, around 77% of them with a count of one. The ten biggest clones cover roughly 3.3% of the sample. This material consisted of PBMCs, taken before pembrolizumab treatment. These TCRs come from an adult with mismatch repair-deficient cancer.

This clone showed up just a few times. CDR3 loop: CASSQDGRGPNEKLFF. CDR3 coding DNA: TGCGCCAGCAGCCAAGATGGTAGGGGACCTAATGAAAAACTGTTTTTT. J is TRBJ1-4 and V is TRBV4-1, with TRBD1 as a possible D gene (5 bases). Germline V lookup: CDR1 MGHRA, CDR2 YSYEKL. V lost 0 bases, J lost 3 bases, and 11 bases lay in between. CDR3 length: 16 residues.

The chain is built from TRBV7-8 and TRBJ1-5; 8 bases align to TRBD1. J gave up 6 bases and V 1 base, and 5 bases lay outside the gene matches. Germline loops: CDR1 SGHVS, CDR2 FQNEAQ. CDR3 size: 15 residues. CDR3 residues: CASSLGPTGVQPQHF. The CDR3 DNA sequence: TGTGCCAGCAGCTTAGGCCCGACAGGGGTTCAGCCCCAGCATTTT.

This chain links TRBV6-5 with TRBJ2-7; 9 bases line up with TRBD1. Per germline, CDR1 MNHEY and CDR2 SVGAGI. There are 15 residues in the CDR3. V dropped 2 bases and J dropped 2; count of bases not matched to a gene: 4. In DNA, the CDR3 is TGTGCCAGCAGTTACGGACAGGGGCTCCCCTACGAGCAGTACTTC. Translated: CASSYGQGLPYEQYF.

The J gene is TRBJ2-7, the V gene TRBV2, with D maybe TRBD2 (5 bases). The V end was cut by 4 bases, the J end by 7 bases, with 14 bases between. Germline CDR1 is SNHLY and CDR2 is FYNNEI. The CDR3 is 13 amino acids. The chain's CDR3 is CASSGLIAREQYF. The DNA for the CDR3 is TGTGCCAGCAGTGGTTTGATAGCGCGGGAGCAGTACTTC.

This sequence joins TRBV13 and TRBJ2-3, with D tentatively TRBD1 (6 bases). V lost 6 bases, J lost 0 bases, and 19 bases lay in between. CDR1 is PRHDT and CDR2 is FYEKMQ in the germline V gene (reference sequence). The CDR3 has 17 amino acids. CDR3 coding DNA: TGTGCCAGCAGTGTGACACTCCAGGGGCTTAGCACAGATACGCAGTATTTT. As protein: CASSVTLQGLSTDTQYF. Filled out from reference TRBV13 and TRBJ2-3, the complete variable domain reads AAGVIQSPRHLIKEKRETATLKCYPIPRHDTVYWYQQGPGQDPQFLISFYEKMQSDKGSIPDRFSAQQFSDYHSELNMSSLELGDSALYFCASSVTLQGLSTDTQYFGPGTRLTVL.

The chain employs TRBV7-9 and TRBJ2-7, with D perhaps given as TRBD1 or TRBD2 (5 bases each). Trimming removed 4 bases from V and 5 bases from J, with 12 bases in between. CDR1 and CDR2 (germline): SEHNR, FQNEAQ (reference sequence). The CDR3 is 13 residues long. The CDR3 coding sequence is TGTGCCAGCAGCTCGGGGTGGGGGAACGAGCAGTACTTC. Amino acid sequence: CASSSGWGNEQYF.

The rearrangement uses TRBV6-1 and TRBJ1-5, with D possibly being TRBD1 (5 bases). Germline V gene sequence: CDR1 MNHNS, CDR2 SASEGT. The CDR3 has 18 amino acids. V lost 2 bases and J 0 bases, leaving 17 bases between the germline ends. The CDR3 DNA sequence: TGTGCCAGCAGTGAAAGTCTCGGGGGATCCTATAGCAATCAGCCCCAGCATTTT. Translated: CASSESLGGSYSNQPQHF.

The chain combines TRBV30 with TRBJ2-5; 7 bases map to TRBD1. Trimming at V came to 2 bases and at J to 1 base, leaving 4 bases not matched to a gene. The CDR3 has 14 residues. Per germline, CDR1 GTSNPN and CDR2 SVGIG (reference sequence). The DNA for the CDR3 is TGTGCCTGGAGTAGGGACAGAAGCCAAGAGACCCAGTACTTC. It encodes CAWSRDRSQETQYF.

V and J are TRBV30 and TRBJ2-2, with TRBD2 matching over 12 bases. Per germline, CDR1 GTSNPN and CDR2 SVGIG (reference sequence). V lost 3 bases to trimming and J lost 7 bases; unmatched junction nucleotides: 6. CDR3 length equals 15 residues. CDR3: CAWRTSGRKGGELFF. The CDR3 DNA reads TGTGCCTGGAGGACTAGCGGGAGAAAAGGCGGGGAGCTGTTTTTT.

This clone was seen a single time. V usage is TRBV7-9 and J usage is TRBJ2-3; D uncertain. The CDR3 is 14 amino acids. Trimming removed 5 bases from V and 5 bases from J, with 14 bases in between. Germline CDR1 reads SEHNR; CDR2 reads FQNEAQ (reference sequence). CDR3 sequence (DNA): TGTGCCAGCAGCCGTCCGGGTCCCCGAGATACGCAGTATTTT. Translated, it gives CASSRPGPRDTQYF.

The rearrangement links TRBV6-5 to TRBJ1-1; 9 nucleotides line up with TRBD1. Looked up from germline, CDR1 is MNHEY and CDR2 is SVGAGI. This CDR3 has 15 amino acids. J lost 1 base, V lost 6 bases, and 6 bases had no gene match. Here the CDR3 reads CASRAGTGRNTEAFF. The CDR3 coding sequence is TGTGCCAGCAGGGCCGGGACAGGGAGGAACACTGAAGCTTTCTTT.

V and J are TRBV21-1 and TRBJ1-2; the D segment call TRBD1 is taken from the table without a DNA check. TRBV21-1 is a pseudogene segment. The length of the CDR3 is 16 residues. CDR3 in amino acids: CASSKAQTTGGDGYTF. In nucleotides, the CDR3 is TGTGCCAGCAGCAAAGCGCAAACTACAGGGGGCGATGGCTACACCTTC.

The sample holds one count of this clone. The genes are TRBV5-1 and TRBJ2-7; 11 bases match TRBD2. The junction had 13 bases not matched to a gene; V was cut back by 4 bases and J by 1 base. Germline values: CDR1 SGHRS, CDR2 YFSETQ. The CDR3 spans 18 residues. The DNA of the CDR3 is TGCGCCAGCAGCGATCCAAATAGCGGGAGGGCGAGGTCCTACGAGCAGTACTTC. Translation gives CASSDPNSGRARSYEQYF.

The chain is built from TRBV27 and TRBJ1-4; D ambiguous. Trimming stripped 6 bases from V and 8 bases from J, with 19 bases between. CDR1 is MNHEY, CDR2 SMNVEV, per germline (reference sequence). The CDR3 length is 15 residues. Here the CDR3 DNA reads TGTGCCAGCAGCCCCCTACCACCCTTATCCGAAAAACTGTTTTTT. Residues: CASSPLPPLSEKLFF.

DNA for the CDR3: TGTGCCAGTAGTATCCGGACCGTCGGGGAGCGCGGCTACACCTTC. As protein: CASSIRTVGERGYTF. J is TRBJ1-2 and V is TRBV19; D is uncertain. The V end lost 3 bases, the J end lost 8 bases, and 19 bases lay between the germline ends. This CDR3 is 15 amino acids long. CDR1 and CDR2 from the germline V gene are LNHDA and SQIVND (reference sequence).

The chain uses TRBV6-4 and TRBJ2-5, with D perhaps matching TRBD1 (7 bases). Germline CDR1 reads MRHNA; CDR2 reads SNTAGT. V was shortened by 0 bases and J by 3 bases, with 17 bases between the two germline ends. The CDR3 spans 17 residues. The CDR3 loop is CASSDSVEGAYEETQYF. The CDR3 nucleotides read TGTGCCAGCAGTGACTCCGTGGAGGGGGCGTATGAAGAGACCCAGTACTTC.

The rearrangement uses TRBV19 and TRBJ1-6; TRBD1 might be the D (6 bases). CDR1 and CDR2 from the germline V gene are LNHDA and SQIVND (reference sequence). The CDR3 is made up of 15 amino acids. The germline V and J ends were trimmed by 3 bases and 6 bases, with 12 bases remaining between them. CDR3 sequence (DNA): TGTGCCAGTAGTATCACAGGACAGATTAATTCACCCCTCCACTTT. Amino acid sequence: CASSITGQINSPLHF.

V and J are TRBV4-1 and TRBJ1-4, with D uncertain. The V end lost 4 bases, the J end lost 0 bases, and 6 bases lay between the germline ends. Germline V CDR1 and CDR2: MGHRA, YSYEKL. The CDR3 is made up of 14 amino acids. The CDR3 is CASSLGSTNEKLFF. The CDR3 DNA follows: TGCGCCAGCAGCCTGGGATCAACTAATGAAAAACTGTTTTTT.

The J gene is TRBJ2-1, the V gene TRBV27; 13 positions match TRBD2. J lost 7 bases, V lost 1 base, and 4 bases had no gene match. This CDR3 has 16 amino acids. Germline V gives CDR1 MNHEY, CDR2 SMNVEV (reference sequence). The CDR3 DNA sequence: TGTGCCAGCAGTTTATTGGGACTAGCGGGATCGAATGAGCAGTTCTTC. Protein product: CASSLLGLAGSNEQFF.

The chain is built from TRBV5-1 and TRBJ2-5, with D possibly TRBD2 on 6 matching bases. The CDR3 spans 14 residues. Germline assignment: CDR1 SGHRS and CDR2 YFSETQ. With 0 bases removed from V and 1 base from J, the gap between germline ends came to 7 bases. The CDR3 protein is CASSLELAQETQYF. DNA of the CDR3: TGCGCCAGCAGCTTGGAACTAGCCCAAGAGACCCAGTACTTC.

The V and J genes are TRBV11-3 and TRBJ2-1; 10 positions agree with TRBD2. V lost 5 bases to trimming and J lost 7 bases; unmatched junction nucleotides: 8. There are 15 residues in the CDR3. Looked up from germline, CDR1 is SGHNT and CDR2 is YENEEA. The CDR3 loop is CASSLLGTSENEQFF. CDR3 nucleotides: TGTGCCAGCAGCCTCCTCGGGACTAGCGAAAATGAGCAGTTCTTC.

V gene TRBV5-4 combines with J gene TRBJ2-3; maybe TRBD2 (6 bases). The V end lost 4 bases, the J end lost 4 bases, and 10 bases lay between the germline ends. CDR1 is SGHNT, CDR2 YYREEE, per germline (reference sequence). The CDR3 consists of 13 residues. The CDR3 nucleotides read TGTGCCAGCAGCCGCCGGAGGGCAGATACGCAGTATTTT. It yields the protein CASSRRRADTQYF.

This chain joins TRBV7-9 and TRBJ2-7, with D possibly TRBD1 on 6 matching bases. This CDR3 spans 15 amino acids. Trimming took 4 bases from V and 7 from J, leaving 20 bases between them. CDR1 and CDR2 (germline): SEHNR, FQNEAQ (reference sequence). DNA of the CDR3: TGTGCCAGCAGCTCGAGTGAGGCAGGGGTGAGGGAGCAGTACTTC. Its protein is CASSSSEAGVREQYF.

The chain links TRBV7-2 to TRBJ2-4; the D call may be TRBD1 or TRBD2 (5 bases each). This CDR3 comprises 15 residues. Trimming pared 2 bases from V and 8 bases from J, leaving 16 bases between. Germline CDR1 SGHTA, CDR2 FQGNSA. CDR3 amino acids: CASSLRSGSVDIQYF. The CDR3 coding sequence is TGTGCCAGCAGCTTAAGGTCAGGGAGTGTGGACATTCAGTACTTC.

This clone was seen only once. The genes are TRBV7-2 and TRBJ2-3, with 9 bases lining up with TRBD1. CDR1 SGHTA and CDR2 FQGNSA come from the germline V gene. Trimming cost V 7 bases and J 1 base; bases outside gene matches: 9. This CDR3 region has 16 residues. The CDR3 DNA follows: TGTGCCAGCACCCAACGCCGGGACAGGGGCACAGATACGCAGTATTTT. This translates into CASTQRRDRGTDTQYF.

The chain is built from TRBV5-5 and TRBJ1-2; D uncertain. The germline gives CDR1 SGHKS, CDR2 YYEKEE (reference sequence). V lost 2 bases to trimming and J lost 7 bases, with 9 bases between them. The length of the CDR3 is 12 residues. CDR3 in DNA: TGTGCCAGCAGCTTCGAGGGAAGTGGCTACACCTTC. This gives the protein CASSFEGSGYTF.

The chain uses TRBV19 and TRBJ1-1, with D unresolved. V lost 4 bases and J lost 1, with 10 bases in between. Germline V CDR1 and CDR2: LNHDA, SQIVND (reference sequence). The length of the CDR3 is 14 residues. The DNA of the CDR3 is TGTGCCAGTAGTAGTGCACAGACGAACACTGAAGCTTTCTTT. Protein: CASSSAQTNTEAFF.

This clone came up once. The V call is TRBV12-5, the J call TRBJ1-5; the D gene is possibly TRBD1 (6 bases). Germline V lookup: CDR1 LGHNT, CDR2 FRNRAP. The CDR3 contains 14 residues. V lost 4 bases to trimming and J lost 5 bases, with 12 bases between them. The CDR3 sequence is CASGSDRTYQPQHF. CDR3 bases: TGTGCTAGTGGTTCCGACAGGACATATCAGCCCCAGCATTTT.

This clone was observed a single time. The chain joins TRBV7-2 to TRBJ1-3; a weak D match, TRBD1 (6 bases). The CDR3 is 17 amino acids. Germline CDR1 reads SGHTA; CDR2 reads FQGNSA. V was cut by 5 bases and J by 0 bases, with 17 bases left in between. The CDR3 nucleotides are TGTGCCAGCAGCATAAGGGACACGTCAGACTCTGGAAACACCATATATTTT. Its protein product is CASSIRDTSDSGNTIYF.

The rearrangement uses TRBV27 and TRBJ2-1; 12 bases map to TRBD1. From germline, CDR1 is MNHEY and CDR2 SMNVEV (reference sequence). Unmatched junction bases numbered 9, after V lost 5 bases and J lost 7 bases. The CDR3 totals 16 residues. The CDR3 bases are TGTGCCAGCAGTCCAATGGGACAGGGGGCCTGGAATGAGCAGTTCTTC. Its protein product is CASSPMGQGAWNEQFF.